The rows below give T cell receptor beta chains drawn from one sample of a study of T cell changes during pregnancy in multiple sclerosis. Measured with immunoSEQ multiplex PCR; TCRdb has only the in-frame clones, and not every one. The data contain approximately 32,000 clones, 80% to 90% of them singletons. Sequenced here: CD8+ T cells from peripheral blood mononuclear cells, sampled in the second trimester of pregnancy. These TCRs come from a female donor with multiple sclerosis, enrolled in a pregnancy study. Each CDR3 is given with its conserved first and last residue. A D gene is named only where the DNA matches it firmly. Clone size is stated in some rows and not others, as once, few, many or a class when expanded.

d_gene	v_gene	abundance	len	j_gene	CDR3nt	CDR3aa
TRBD1	TRBV7-9	NA	17	TRBJ2-1	TGTGCCAGCAGCCCACGGGACAGGGCGGTGATGGGCAATGAGCAGTTCTTC	CASSPRDRAVMGNEQFF
NA	TRBV10-3	NA	16	TRBJ1-2	TGTGCCATCAGTGGGGCGAGATCGGGGGAAGGATATGGCTACACCTTC	CAISGARSGEGYGYTF
NA	TRBV9	NA	14	TRBJ1-4	TGTGCCAGCAGCGCGGGGGGATATAATGAAAAACTGTTTTTT	CASSAGGYNEKLFF
TRBD2	TRBV7-3	many	15	TRBJ2-1	TGTGCCAGCAGCTCCACTAGCGGGGGCTACAATGAGCAGTTCTTC	CASSSTSGGYNEQFF
NA	TRBV18	NA	16	TRBJ2-4	TGTGCCAGCTCACCACCGGAGGGAACGGCCAAAAACATTCAGTACTTC	CASSPPEGTAKNIQYF
TRBD1	TRBV5-6	NA	13	TRBJ2-7	TGTGCCAGCAGCTCGACAGGGTGGGCCGAGCAGTACTTC	CASSSTGWAEQYF
NA	TRBV12-5	once	17	TRBJ2-7	TGTGCTAGTGGTTTCGCGGAGGGAAAGGTCGGGTCTCCGGGGCAGTACTTC	CASGFAEGKVGSPGQYF
NA	TRBV4-2	NA	17	TRBJ2-3	TGTGCCAGCAGCCAAGCCCTGACAGGACTTAGCACAGATACGCAGTATTTT	CASSQALTGLSTDTQYF
NA	TRBV27	NA	14	TRBJ2-7	TGTGCCAGCAGTTTGAGGGGGAGAGGGAACGAGCAGTACTTC	CASSLRGRGNEQYF
NA	TRBV27	NA	19	TRBJ2-3	TGTGCCAGCAGTCTATACCAAGTAGGAGGTAGTTCGGGAACAGATACGCAGTATTTT	CASSLYQVGGSSGTDTQYF
NA	TRBV4-2	NA	12	TRBJ1-1	TGTGCCAGCAGCTTCGCAGGGACTGAAGCTTTCTTT	CASSFAGTEAFF
NA	TRBV7-6	NA	13	TRBJ1-2	TGTGCCAGCAGCTTCGAAGGGGCATGGGGCTACACCTTC	CASSFEGAWGYTF
NA	TRBV6-5	NA	14	TRBJ1-1	TGTGCCAGCAGGGCGGCCAGGGGGAACACTGAAGCTTTCTTT	CASRAARGNTEAFF